This TCR beta chain was retrieved from a study of post-analysis software for immune sequencing data (dated by TCRdb to the mid-2010s). Regarding the complete study: Recorded disease courses included relapsing-remitting, secondary progressive and progressive-relapsing multiple sclerosis, with some patients lacking subtype annotation. The patient repertoires were set against eleven to twelve previously published healthy control repertoires from donors whose ages ranged from roughly 6 to 27 years. A subset of samples was prepared in parallel using single-end sample barcoding, then pooled and co-amplified after Illumina adapter ligation.

This clonotype was recorded a few times. Its recognized antigen is unknown. Base quality data are lacking; no much larger clone is found one base away. To demonstrate the VDJtools post-analysis software, the study profiled TCR beta repertoires from the peripheral blood of about a dozen young patients with multiple sclerosis. The multiple sclerosis patients were children and adolescents ranging in age from about 6 to 17 years. Sequences SQVTM (CDR1) and ANQGSEA (CDR2) are obtained from the germline V gene. The V end loses 3 bases and the J end loses 0 bases, and a stretch of 3 bases separates them. From cysteine to phenylalanine, the CDR3 is 11 amino acids long. Here the CDR3 DNA is all that survives: 33 bases in frame from base 1. Paper-wide results and their limitations: Several TRBV segments, including TRBV5-6, TRBV5-1 and TRBV20-1, were significantly more frequent in patients than controls. The control group was slightly older than the multiple sclerosis patient group. Normalized Chao1 diversity was significantly lower in multiple sclerosis patients than controls, suggesting substantial peripheral T-cell clonal expansion. Direct clustering with F measure revealed strong co-clustering of samples prepared in the same batch, which led to a batch-effect correction.

Library creation used PCR. Sequenced on an Illumina HiSeq 2500. To reduce PCR and sequencing biases, unique molecular identifiers were built into the TCR beta cDNA libraries. Every 1 to 10 million input T cells yielded approximately 500,000 cDNA molecules, meaning each molecule approximated one T cell. Patient libraries were prepared and sequenced with the same protocol used for the earlier healthy control dataset. Samples belonging to the same batch were prepared together, multiplexed and sequenced on a shared HiSeq lane. The original methods were these. MIGEC handled the raw barcoded reads, throwing out single-read molecular identifier groups before consensus assembly and CDR3 extraction. Clonotype tables were post-analysed with VDJtools, and diversity was normalized by down-sampling all datasets to the smallest sample size. To correct batch-related cross-sample contamination, repertoire overlap clustering matched CDR3 amino acid sequences but not nucleotide sequences. The raw public reads went through TCRdb reprocessing: fastp at Q25, MiXCR clone calling, in-frame beta chains kept. Each record represents a unique CDR3 protein, reported with the most common genes and DNA among its rows. TCRdb's processing, not the authors' own work, is the source of the V and J calls. The sample data list 750,000 to 950,000 distinct CDR3 sequences, and 53% of these were observed just once. Jointly, the top ten make up roughly 4.4% of the sample.

The sample consisted of blood. This sequence uses TRBV29-1 and TRBJ2-7, with the D gene not clear enough to name. The source of this sequence is a girl under 18 with multiple sclerosis. CDR3 region: CSVDLSYEQYF. The nucleotides are TGCAGCGTTGACCTCTCCTACGAGCAGTACTTC.